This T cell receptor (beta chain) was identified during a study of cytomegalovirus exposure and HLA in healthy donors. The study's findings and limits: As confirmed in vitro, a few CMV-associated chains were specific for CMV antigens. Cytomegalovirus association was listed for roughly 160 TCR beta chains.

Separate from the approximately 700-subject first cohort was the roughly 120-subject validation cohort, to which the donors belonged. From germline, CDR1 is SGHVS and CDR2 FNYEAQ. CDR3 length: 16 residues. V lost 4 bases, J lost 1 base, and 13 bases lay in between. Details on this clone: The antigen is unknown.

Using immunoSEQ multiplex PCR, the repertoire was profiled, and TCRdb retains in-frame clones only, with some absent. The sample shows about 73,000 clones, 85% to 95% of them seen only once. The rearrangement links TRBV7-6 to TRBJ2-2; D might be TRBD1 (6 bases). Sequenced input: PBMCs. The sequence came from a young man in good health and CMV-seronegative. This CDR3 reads CASSSWTALNTGELFF. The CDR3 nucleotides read TGTGCCAGCAGCTCTTGGACAGCCCTGAACACCGGGGAGCTGTTTTTT.